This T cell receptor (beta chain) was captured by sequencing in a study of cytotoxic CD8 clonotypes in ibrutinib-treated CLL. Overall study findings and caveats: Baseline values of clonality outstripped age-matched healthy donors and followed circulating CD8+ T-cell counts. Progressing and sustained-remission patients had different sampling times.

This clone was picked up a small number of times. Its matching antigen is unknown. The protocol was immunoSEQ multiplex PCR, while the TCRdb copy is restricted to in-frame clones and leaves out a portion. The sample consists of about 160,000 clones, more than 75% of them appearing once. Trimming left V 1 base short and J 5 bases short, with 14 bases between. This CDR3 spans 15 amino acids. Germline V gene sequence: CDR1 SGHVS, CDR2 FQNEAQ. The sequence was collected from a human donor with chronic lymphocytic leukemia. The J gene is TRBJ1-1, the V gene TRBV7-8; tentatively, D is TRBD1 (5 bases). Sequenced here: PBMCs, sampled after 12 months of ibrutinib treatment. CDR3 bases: TGTGCCAGCAGCTTAGGGGGGACGGCGGGGACTGAAGCTTTCTTT. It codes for CASSLGGTAGTEAFF.